This T cell receptor (beta chain) was documented in a study of blood T cell repertoires in COVID-19. Study-wide context: From T cells, B-cell-depleted T cells, or PBMCs came the material, which was cDNA or gDNA.

In the study's own analysis: Amplification from reference gene primers served as the basis for estimated nucleated cell counts. Method: immunoSEQ multiplex PCR; TCRdb's copy keeps in-frame clones and lacks some. Clone size and the V and J calls come from that table; the DNA yielded D and trimming. The data contain 150,000 to 200,000 clones, approximately 80% of them seen just once; the ten biggest clones take up less than 15%. Adults between about 18 and 95 years of age took part from 20 to 25 US areas. Participant-reported clinical history was the basis for cohort assignment. The CDR3 covers 17 residues. The J segment lost 3 bases and the V segment lost 6 bases, leaving 16 bases of the junction unmatched. Germline lookup yields CDR1 MNHEY and CDR2 SMNVEV (reference sequence).

This clonotype was obtained from a man aged 50-59 years who had recovered from COVID-19. The sequenced material came from PBMCs or T cells enriched from blood (not recorded which). V gene TRBV27 combines with J gene TRBJ2-7; 8 positions match TRBD1. In DNA, the CDR3 is TGTGCCAGCAGCCTTAGGGTACGGACAGGGAATATCTACGAGCAGTACTTC. Translating it yields CASSLRVRTGNIYEQYF.